The sequence of this T cell receptor beta chain was determined in a study of blood T cell repertoires in COVID-19. Study as a whole: The United States, Italy and Spain were the sources of the acute and convalescent COVID-19 samples. PBMCs, B-cell-depleted T cells, or T cells provided the cDNA or gDNA that made up the material.

Per the study methods: For nucleated cells, counts were estimated from reference gene primer amplification. Clones were sequenced by immunoSEQ multiplex PCR, and TCRdb holds only the in-frame ones, with some missing. V, J and clone size derive from that table, while D and trimming were established from the DNA sequence. Of 250,000 to 300,000 clones listed, around 90% are singletons. Germline values: CDR1 LNHDA, CDR2 SQIVND (reference sequence). The CDR3 runs 16 residues. Trimming removed 3 bases from V and 0 bases from J, with 14 bases in between. This clonotype originated in a woman in her 70s with COVID-19, enrolled during active disease. The sample was peripheral blood. The V gene is TRBV19, the J gene TRBJ1-1; tentatively, D is TRBD1 (6 bases). The CDR3 protein is CASSITRQVMNTEAFF. The CDR3 nucleotides read TGTGCCAGTAGTATCACCCGACAGGTAATGAACACTGAAGCTTTCTTT.